The rows below give T cell receptor beta chains drawn from one sample of a study of cytomegalovirus exposure and HLA in healthy donors. TCRdb keeps only in-frame clones here, not all; method: immunoSEQ multiplex PCR. The sample consists of around 140,000 clones, 76% of them appearing once. The sequenced sample consisted of PBMCs. The receptors derive from a female donor in good health and CMV-seropositive. Each CDR3 is given with its conserved first and last residue. The order of the fields is CDR3 length, V gene, clone size, CDR3 protein. Clone size is shown for a subset of rows, as once, few, many or a class of expanded clone.

CDR3 length: 15; V gene: TRBV5-6; clone size: .; CDR3 protein: CASSHPEGLVNEQFF
CDR3 length: 15; V gene: TRBV29-1; clone size: .; CDR3 protein: CSATMPGQGLNEQYF
CDR3 length: 17; V gene: TRBV7-3; clone size: once; CDR3 protein: CASSNTNSGTKTGELFF
CDR3 length: 14; V gene: TRBV5-4; clone size: .; CDR3 protein: CASSLVGDQETQYF
CDR3 length: 15; V gene: TRBV28; clone size: .; CDR3 protein: CASSLWSGSGNTIYF
CDR3 length: 15; V gene: TRBV5-3; clone size: .; CDR3 protein: CARSLGGDCQETQYF
CDR3 length: 14; V gene: TRBV19; clone size: .; CDR3 protein: CASLSLGRGHEQFF
CDR3 length: 14; V gene: TRBV6-6; clone size: few; CDR3 protein: CASSYGNRDQPQHF
CDR3 length: 15; V gene: TRBV9; clone size: few; CDR3 protein: CASSQRDRDFDTQYF
CDR3 length: 16; V gene: TRBV9; clone size: .; CDR3 protein: CASSVGLPLGAYEQYF
CDR3 length: 14; V gene: TRBV5-1; clone size: once; CDR3 protein: CASSWGTGHNEQFF
CDR3 length: 14; V gene: TRBV2; clone size: .; CDR3 protein: CASRDRGSSGEAFF
CDR3 length: 15; V gene: TRBV5-1; clone size: .; CDR3 protein: CASSRTGQGQETQYF
CDR3 length: 12; V gene: TRBV7-3; clone size: .; CDR3 protein: CASSFPGSEQYF
CDR3 length: 14; V gene: TRBV5-1; clone size: .; CDR3 protein: CASSKTSGTYEQYF
CDR3 length: 16; V gene: TRBV5-1; clone size: .; CDR3 protein: CASSPGTGPKGTEAFF
CDR3 length: 14; V gene: TRBV27; clone size: .; CDR3 protein: CASRAMRGITEAFF
CDR3 length: 17; V gene: TRBV29-1; clone size: .; CDR3 protein: CSVDSPGGKLSTDTQYF
CDR3 length: 15; V gene: TRBV19; clone size: .; CDR3 protein: CASRARQGWDYGYTF
CDR3 length: 14; V gene: TRBV19; clone size: .; CDR3 protein: CASSSTGYNEKLFF
CDR3 length: 16; V gene: TRBV28; clone size: .; CDR3 protein: CASSSLAGDTYNEQFF
CDR3 length: 14; V gene: TRBV7-3; clone size: .; CDR3 protein: CASSRDSGAGELFF
CDR3 length: 13; V gene: TRBV5-4; clone size: .; CDR3 protein: CASSPVTVDTQYF
CDR3 length: 15; V gene: TRBV5-4; clone size: .; CDR3 protein: CASRPSGTAQETQYF
CDR3 length: 14; V gene: TRBV19; clone size: .; CDR3 protein: CASSIAGGGTEAFF
CDR3 length: 16; V gene: TRBV18; clone size: many; CDR3 protein: CASSPPRRELTDTQYF
CDR3 length: 14; V gene: TRBV2; clone size: few; CDR3 protein: CASSSGRISYEQYF
CDR3 length: 11; V gene: TRBV28; clone size: .; CDR3 protein: CASSRGYEQYF
CDR3 length: 18; V gene: TRBV4-1; clone size: .; CDR3 protein: CASSQDGGRAISTDTQYF
CDR3 length: 16; V gene: TRBV15; clone size: .; CDR3 protein: CATSRDRASGAYEQYF
CDR3 length: 17; V gene: TRBV27; clone size: .; CDR3 protein: CASSLSRLAGISDTQYF
CDR3 length: 16; V gene: TRBV7-2; clone size: .; CDR3 protein: CASSLHPLAGGYEQYF
CDR3 length: 15; V gene: TRBV2; clone size: once; CDR3 protein: CASRGDRGNLNEQFF
CDR3 length: 14; V gene: TRBV6-1; clone size: .; CDR3 protein: CASCWGADYNEQFF
CDR3 length: 12; V gene: TRBV19; clone size: .; CDR3 protein: CASSIDRGEQFF
CDR3 length: 15; V gene: TRBV19; clone size: .; CDR3 protein: CASSIAGTGGNGYTF
CDR3 length: 16; V gene: TRBV5-1; clone size: .; CDR3 protein: CASSLASRGDTGELFF
CDR3 length: 16; V gene: TRBV7-9; clone size: .; CDR3 protein: CASSSVGSGASDTQYF
CDR3 length: 15; V gene: TRBV30; clone size: .; CDR3 protein: CAWSAGQGAKNIQYF
CDR3 length: 15; V gene: TRBV28; clone size: .; CDR3 protein: CASTPRLRGRYEQYF
CDR3 length: 14; V gene: TRBV9; clone size: .; CDR3 protein: CASSERVPVGEQFF
CDR3 length: 16; V gene: TRBV7-9; clone size: once; CDR3 protein: CASSLYAGVLGNEQFF
CDR3 length: 14; V gene: TRBV5-1; clone size: .; CDR3 protein: CASRTGVSYNEQFF
CDR3 length: 15; V gene: TRBV9; clone size: once; CDR3 protein: CASSAGGVGEEKLFF
CDR3 length: 15; V gene: TRBV7-2; clone size: .; CDR3 protein: CASSLYRDGNQPQHF
CDR3 length: 20; V gene: TRBV5-1; clone size: .; CDR3 protein: CASSLLPGTSGGTSTDTQYF
CDR3 length: 14; V gene: TRBV7-9; clone size: .; CDR3 protein: CASSYASLGSPLHF
CDR3 length: 16; V gene: TRBV10-3; clone size: .; CDR3 protein: CAISDRTGGMNSPLHF
CDR3 length: 16; V gene: TRBV18; clone size: .; CDR3 protein: CASSPSLAGDPHEQFF
CDR3 length: 15; V gene: TRBV28; clone size: .; CDR3 protein: CASSSAGGPNTEAFF
CDR3 length: 13; V gene: TRBV30; clone size: few; CDR3 protein: CAWKVEANYEQYF
CDR3 length: 14; V gene: TRBV5-6; clone size: few; CDR3 protein: CASSPDRVNTEAFF
CDR3 length: 14; V gene: TRBV29-1; clone size: .; CDR3 protein: CSVVMSGGSGELFF
CDR3 length: 12; V gene: TRBV10-1; clone size: few; CDR3 protein: CASRGLASDLFF
CDR3 length: 17; V gene: TRBV7-9; clone size: .; CDR3 protein: CASSSPTSGSPSYEQYF